The 2 T cell receptor beta chains in this list originate from one sample, sequenced in a study of CD8 T cells in ankylosing spondylitis (dated by TCRdb to about 2017). Receptors were amplified or captured by 5' RACE. The data were produced on an Illumina HiSeq 2500. The public reads were run again by TCRdb, first through fastp at Q25 and then through MiXCR, and only productive beta chains were kept. A single entry per CDR3 protein holds the most common genes and DNA from its merged rows. For this sample the table gives 200,000 to 300,000 distinct CDR3 sequences, of which over 9.5% were detected only once. 2.6% of the sample is held by the ten biggest clonotypes. Material for sequencing was blood, either unsorted or a sorted T cell fraction (not recorded which). These receptor sequences come from a male donor with ankylosing spondylitis or in good health (not recorded which).

This clonotype has a count of ten or more. V and J are TRBV20-1 and TRBJ2-1, with 8 nucleotides matching TRBD1. Losses at the gene ends were 4 bases for V and 5 bases for J; bases not matched to a gene: 13. The CDR3 spans 16 residues. Germline values: CDR1 DFQATT, CDR2 SNEGSKA (reference sequence). The CDR3 is CSAIIRDRSRNNEQFF. CDR3 DNA: TGCAGTGCTATCATTAGGGACAGGTCTAGAAACAATGAGCAGTTCTTC.

This clonotype was counted many times. This chain links TRBV6-1 with TRBJ1-2; TRBD1 agrees at 8 bases. The CDR3 has 14 residues. Germline V gene sequence: CDR1 MNHNS, CDR2 SASEGT. V shed 6 bases, J shed 1 base, and the junction held 4 bases outside the gene matches. In DNA, the CDR3 is TGTGCCAGCAGGGAGACAGGGGATAACTATGGCTACACCTTC. Protein sequence: CASRETGDNYGYTF.